The sequence of this TCR beta chain was determined in a study of blood T cell repertoires in COVID-19 (dated by TCRdb to the early 2020s). At the level of the whole study: Samples from collaborators originated in the United States, Italy and Spain and spanned both the acute and convalescent phases of COVID-19. The material from the prospective study consisted of cDNA or gDNA derived from T cells, B-cell-depleted T cells, or PBMCs. Subjects who had been exposed to COVID-19, were actively infected with it, or had recovered from it provided the deeply sampled blood TCRbeta repertoires that made up the dataset. The repertoires were released in a freely available public database meant as a resource for research on the immune response to SARS-CoV-2. The samples were drawn from the first 160 participants of the ongoing ImmuneRACE study and from under 1,500 subjects provided by 6 global collaborators. A de-identified subject ID, COVID-19 status, age in years and sex were almost always included in the sample metadata. Where HLA class I and class II types were available, the types were taken from metadata supplied by the sample provider, not from assay-based typing.

The collaborating institutions used their own protocols to collect whole blood in K2EDTA tubes. For TCRbeta analysis, collaborators shipped samples as frozen whole blood, isolated PBMCs, or DNA extracted from either of those sample types. The CDR3 has 12 amino acids, counting the end cysteine and phenylalanine. Of all the DNA, just the CDR3 is kept, 36 bases in frame from base 1. In the germline V gene (reference sequence), CDR1 corresponds to GTSNPN and CDR2 to SVGIG. Ends trimmed: V by 8 bases, J by 8 bases; bases unmatched to a gene: 5. TCRbeta CDR3 regions were amplified from genomic DNA by means of the immunoSEQ Assay, a bias-controlled multiplex PCR. The original methods were these. The number of nucleated cells in each sample was estimated by amplification of reference gene primers within the assay. To quantify the absolute abundance of each unique TCRbeta CDR3 rearrangement, sequence reads were collapsed and filtered. For each sample, productive Simpson clonality was calculated by taking the square root of Simpson's diversity index across productive rearrangements. The source is immuneACCESS, and TCRdb retained only in-frame sequences with V and J called. Part of the clones is not carried over; for the studies checked, unresolved V genes explain less than half of this, and the remainder is unexplained. That table supplies the V and J calls and clone size; D and trimming were determined from the DNA. This sample lists approximately 320,000 clones; 85% were detected once. The leading ten clones occupy around 7.8% of the sample.

Summary of the overall study and its limitations: The quantity of clinical and demographic metadata differed by source and by participant and was supplied without curation.

About this clone: The target of this receptor is not known. Base qualities were left out, and no much larger clone turns up one base away.

The sequence is built from TRBV30 and TRBJ2-1; 11 central bases correspond to TRBD1. The sequencing sample was made of peripheral blood. This clonotype was sampled from a human donor in a cohort sampled during active COVID-19. The CDR3 in this case is CAGTGGPDEQFF. The sequenced DNA: TGTGCCGGGACAGGGGGTCCGGATGAGCAGTTCTTC.